What follows is one T cell receptor (beta chain) and its context. The antigen is not known. The data belong to a study of blood T cells in healthy people across ages. Study-level results: Naive CD4+ cell counts and diversity both ran higher in long-lived than in aged donors. Diversity was estimated from one million T cells, and these estimates were considered underestimates.

Collection of around 10 milliliters of peripheral blood was performed for each donor. Each sample used at least 6.5 million PBMCs. Combining a sample-barcoded 5' primer with a J-beta primer mix, a second PCR ran for roughly 6 to 12 cycles. TCRdb redid the calling of the 5' RACE reads with MiXCR, one entry per CDR3 protein. This table has 1.5 million to 2 million distinct CDR3 sequences, 28% appearing once. The receptor's source is a woman in her 30s in good health. The sample taken for sequencing was blood.

CDR3 in DNA: TGTGCACACGTACTAGCGGAGAACCCTAGCACAGATACGCAGTATTTT. Translation gives CAHVLAENPSTDTQYF. The chain combines TRBV11-2 with TRBJ2-3; 8 nucleotides agree with TRBD2. CDR1 and CDR2 from the germline V gene are SGHAT and FQNNGV. The CDR3 is 16 amino acids.